The T cell receptor (beta chain) under discussion was sequenced for a study of cytomegalovirus exposure and HLA in healthy donors. Primers: 60 Vbeta forward and 13 Jbeta reverse. The protocol was immunoSEQ multiplex PCR, while the TCRdb copy is restricted to in-frame clones and leaves out a portion. The top ten hold roughly 2.5% of the sample, which has some 150,000 clones, approximately 78% seen once. V trimming: 2 bases; J trimming: 4 bases; junction bases outside the gene matches: 9. The CDR3 runs 17 residues. Germline lookup yields CDR1 SGHTA and CDR2 FQGTGA. The material sequenced was PBMCs. This TCR came from a human donor in good health. The chain joins TRBV7-3 to TRBJ2-3; 10 bases are shared with TRBD2. Here the CDR3 reads CASSLGPGLARADTQYF. The CDR3 DNA follows: TGTGCCAGCAGCTTAGGGCCGGGACTAGCGCGCGCAGATACGCAGTATTTT.